A selection of T cell receptor beta chains follows, all from one sample in a study of blood T cell repertoires in COVID-19. Some clones are missing from TCRdb's copy, which holds only in-frame ones; the method was immunoSEQ multiplex PCR. The sample holds some 110,000 clones, around 84% seen once. Sequenced input: peripheral blood. The origin of the receptors is a woman aged 80 or older with acute or convalescent COVID-19. CDR3s include the opening cysteine and the closing phenylalanine or tryptophan. Each record gives: V gene, clone size, J gene, D gene, CDR3 DNA, CDR3 protein. A D gene is named only where the DNA matches it firmly. Part of the rows lack a size; the others show once, few, many or a class for expanded clones.

V: TRBV7-9; size: -; J: TRBJ1-1; D: TRBD1; DNA: TGTGCCAGCAGCCCAACAGGGGTAGGCACTGAAGCTTTCTTT; CDR3: CASSPTGVGTEAFF
V: TRBV11-2; size: -; J: TRBJ2-6; D: -; DNA: TGTGCCAGCAGCTTGGGGGGACAGCGAGGCGTCCTGACTTTC; CDR3: CASSLGGQRGVLTF
V: TRBV3-1/TRBV3-2; size: -; J: TRBJ2-7; D: -; DNA: TGTGCCAGCAGTCAGACAGTCAACGGCGAGCAGTACTTC; CDR3: CASSQTVNGEQYF
V: TRBV2; size: -; J: TRBJ1-5; D: -; DNA: TGTGCCAGCAGTGAGGGGGCAGTTAATCAGCCCCAGCATTTT; CDR3: CASSEGAVNQPQHF
V: TRBV7-9; size: once; J: TRBJ2-2; D: TRBD2; DNA: TGTGCCAGCAGCTTAAGCGGGGGGACCGGGGAGCTGTTTTTT; CDR3: CASSLSGGTGELFF
V: TRBV27; size: -; J: TRBJ2-2; D: -; DNA: TGTGCCAGCAGTTTAATGTGGCAGAACACCGGGGAGCTGTTTTTT; CDR3: CASSLMWQNTGELFF
V: TRBV7-8; size: -; J: TRBJ2-2; D: TRBD1; DNA: TGTGCCAGCAGCTTCGCCGGGACAGGGACAGTCATCGGGGAGCTGTTTTTT; CDR3: CASSFAGTGTVIGELFF
V: TRBV27; size: -; J: TRBJ2-1; D: -; DNA: TGTGCCAGCAGTTTCAGCTCCTACAATGAGCAGTTCTTC; CDR3: CASSFSSYNEQFF
V: TRBV7-9; size: -; J: TRBJ2-7; D: TRBD2; DNA: TGTGCCAGCAGCTTATGGACTAGCGGGAACGAGCAGTACTTC; CDR3: CASSLWTSGNEQYF
V: TRBV11-2; size: -; J: TRBJ2-7; D: TRBD1; DNA: TGTGCCAGCAGCCCAGGGACAGCACGGGGCGAGCAGTACTTC; CDR3: CASSPGTARGEQYF
V: TRBV5-5; size: -; J: TRBJ1-1; D: TRBD1; DNA: TGTGCCAGCAGCTTGACAGGGGGGTACACTGAAGCTTTCTTT; CDR3: CASSLTGGYTEAFF
V: TRBV6-5; size: -; J: TRBJ2-2; D: -; DNA: TGTGCCAGCATTACCACAGGGCCCGGGGAGCTGTTTTTT; CDR3: CASITTGPGELFF
V: TRBV7-2; size: -; J: TRBJ2-1; D: TRBD2; DNA: TGTGCCAGCAGCCCCGGACTAGCGGTCTCCTACAATGAGCAGTTCTTC; CDR3: CASSPGLAVSYNEQFF
V: TRBV7-2; size: -; J: TRBJ2-3; D: TRBD2; DNA: TGTGCCAGCAGCTTGGCGGGAGGGGGTCGGTATTTT; CDR3: CASSLAGGGRYF
V: TRBV7-2; size: -; J: TRBJ2-1; D: TRBD2; DNA: TGTGCCAGCAGCTCTGGGACTAGCGGGCACAATGAGCAGTTCTTC; CDR3: CASSSGTSGHNEQFF
V: TRBV3-1/TRBV3-2; size: -; J: TRBJ1-1; D: -; DNA: TGTGCCAGCAGTATAATGGGTGACTCTGAAGCTTTCTTT; CDR3: CASSIMGDSEAFF
V: TRBV2; size: -; J: TRBJ1-2; D: TRBD1; DNA: TGTGCCAGCAGTGAAGTGGACAGGAACCAGGGCTACACCTTC; CDR3: CASSEVDRNQGYTF
V: TRBV18; size: -; J: TRBJ1-4; D: TRBD1; DNA: TGTGCCAGCTCACGAACAGGGGGGCAGGAAAAACTGTTTTTT; CDR3: CASSRTGGQEKLFF
V: TRBV4-1; size: -; J: TRBJ2-1; D: TRBD1; DNA: TGCGCCAGCAGCCAGTCTCCTCTTAGGACAGGGGAATCCTACAATGAGCAGTTCTTC; CDR3: CASSQSPLRTGESYNEQFF
V: TRBV19; size: once; J: TRBJ2-1; D: TRBD2; DNA: TGTGCCAGTAGTATAGCTAGCGGGTCCCCCTACAATGAGCAGTTCTTC; CDR3: CASSIASGSPYNEQFF